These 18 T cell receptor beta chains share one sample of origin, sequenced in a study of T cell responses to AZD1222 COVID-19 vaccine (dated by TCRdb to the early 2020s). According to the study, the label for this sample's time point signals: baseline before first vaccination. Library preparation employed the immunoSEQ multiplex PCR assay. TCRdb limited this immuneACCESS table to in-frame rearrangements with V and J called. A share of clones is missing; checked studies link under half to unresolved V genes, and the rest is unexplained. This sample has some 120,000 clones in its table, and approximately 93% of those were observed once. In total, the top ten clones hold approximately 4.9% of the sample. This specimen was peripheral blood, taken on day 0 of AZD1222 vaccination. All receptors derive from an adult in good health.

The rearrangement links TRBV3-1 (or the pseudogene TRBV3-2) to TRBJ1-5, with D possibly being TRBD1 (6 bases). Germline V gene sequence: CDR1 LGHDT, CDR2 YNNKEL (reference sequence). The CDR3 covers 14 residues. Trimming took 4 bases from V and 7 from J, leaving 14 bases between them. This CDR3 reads CASSPRGGSQPQHF. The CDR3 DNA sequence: TGTGCCAGCAGCCCAAGGGGGGGTTCCCAGCCCCAGCATTTT.

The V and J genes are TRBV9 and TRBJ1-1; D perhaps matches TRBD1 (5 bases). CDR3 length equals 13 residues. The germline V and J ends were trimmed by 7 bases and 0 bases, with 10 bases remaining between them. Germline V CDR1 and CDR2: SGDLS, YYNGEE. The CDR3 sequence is CASARGMNTEAFF. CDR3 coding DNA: TGTGCCAGCGCGAGGGGCATGAACACTGAAGCTTTCTTT.

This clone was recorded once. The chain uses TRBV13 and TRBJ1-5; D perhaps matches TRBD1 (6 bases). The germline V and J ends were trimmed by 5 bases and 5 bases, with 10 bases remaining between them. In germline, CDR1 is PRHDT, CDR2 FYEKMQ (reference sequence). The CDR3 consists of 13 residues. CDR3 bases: TGTGCCAGCAGCCGGGACACCGATCAGCCCCAGCATTTT. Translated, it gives CASSRDTDQPQHF. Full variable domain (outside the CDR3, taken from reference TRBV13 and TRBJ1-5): AAGVIQSPRHLIKEKRETATLKCYPIPRHDTVYWYQQGPGQDPQFLISFYEKMQSDKGSIPDRFSAQQFSDYHSELNMSSLELGDSALYFCASSRDTDQPQHFGDGTRLSIL.

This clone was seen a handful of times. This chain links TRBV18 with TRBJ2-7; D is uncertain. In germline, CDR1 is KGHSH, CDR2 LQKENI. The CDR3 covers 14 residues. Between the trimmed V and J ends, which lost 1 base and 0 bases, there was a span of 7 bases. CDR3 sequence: CASSPLAASYEQYF. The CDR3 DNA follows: TGTGCCAGCTCACCACTGGCTGCCTCCTACGAGCAGTACTTC.

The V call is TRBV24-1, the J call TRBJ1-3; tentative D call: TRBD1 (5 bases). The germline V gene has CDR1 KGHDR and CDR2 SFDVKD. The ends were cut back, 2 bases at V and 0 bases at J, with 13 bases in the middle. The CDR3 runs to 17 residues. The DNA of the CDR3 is TGTGCCACCAGTGATTGGAGGGGTGGGAGCTCTGGAAACACCATATATTTT. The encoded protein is CATSDWRGGSSGNTIYF.

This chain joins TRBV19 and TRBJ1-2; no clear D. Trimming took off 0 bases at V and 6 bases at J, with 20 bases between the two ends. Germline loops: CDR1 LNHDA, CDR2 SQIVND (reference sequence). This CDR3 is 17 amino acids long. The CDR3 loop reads CASSIEGMMRGMHGYTF. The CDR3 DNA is TGTGCCAGTAGTATAGAGGGGATGATGCGGGGAATGCATGGCTACACCTTC.

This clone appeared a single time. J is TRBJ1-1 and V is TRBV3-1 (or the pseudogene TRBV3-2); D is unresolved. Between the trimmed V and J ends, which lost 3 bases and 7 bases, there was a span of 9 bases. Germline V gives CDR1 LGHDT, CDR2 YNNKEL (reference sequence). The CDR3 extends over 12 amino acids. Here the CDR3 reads CASSQTHVEAFF. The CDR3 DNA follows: TGTGCCAGCAGCCAGACCCACGTTGAAGCTTTCTTT.

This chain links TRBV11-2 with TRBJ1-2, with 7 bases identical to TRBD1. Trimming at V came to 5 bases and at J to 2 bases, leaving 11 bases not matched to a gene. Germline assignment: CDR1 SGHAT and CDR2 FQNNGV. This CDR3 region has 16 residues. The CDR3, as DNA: TGTGCCAGCAGCCGACAAGGGGGCAGGGACAACTATGGCTACACCTTC. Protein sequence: CASSRQGGRDNYGYTF.

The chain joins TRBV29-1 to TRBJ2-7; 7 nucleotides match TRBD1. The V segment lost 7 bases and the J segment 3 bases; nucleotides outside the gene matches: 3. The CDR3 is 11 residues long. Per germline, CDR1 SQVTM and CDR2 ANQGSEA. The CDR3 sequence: CSAGQNYEQYF. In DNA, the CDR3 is TGCAGCGCGGGACAGAACTACGAGCAGTACTTC.

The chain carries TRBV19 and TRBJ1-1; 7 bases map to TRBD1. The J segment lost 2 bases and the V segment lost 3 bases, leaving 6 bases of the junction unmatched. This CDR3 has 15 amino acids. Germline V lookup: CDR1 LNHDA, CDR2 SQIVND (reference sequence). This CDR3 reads CASSIQGQANTEAFF. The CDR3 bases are TGTGCCAGTAGTATCCAAGGACAGGCAAACACTGAAGCTTTCTTT. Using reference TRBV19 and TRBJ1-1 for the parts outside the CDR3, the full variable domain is DGGITQSPKYLFRKEGQNVTLSCEQNLNHDAMYWYRQDPGQGLRLIYYSQIVNDFQKGDIAEGYSVSREKKESFPLTVTSAQKNPTAFYLCASSIQGQANTEAFFGQGTRLTVV.

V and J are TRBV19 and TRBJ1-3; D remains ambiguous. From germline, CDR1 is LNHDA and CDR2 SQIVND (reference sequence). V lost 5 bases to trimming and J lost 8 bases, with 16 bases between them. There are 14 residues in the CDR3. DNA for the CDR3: TGTGCCAGTAGTCTACCTTCGGACTCGGACACCATATATTTT. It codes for CASSLPSDSDTIYF.

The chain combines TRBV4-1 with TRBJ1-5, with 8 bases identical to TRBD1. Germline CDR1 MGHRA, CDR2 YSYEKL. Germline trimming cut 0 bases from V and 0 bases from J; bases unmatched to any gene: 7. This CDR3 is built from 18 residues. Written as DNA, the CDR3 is TGCGCCAGCAGCCAAGATGGACAGGGAGTGAGTAGCAATCAGCCCCAGCATTTT. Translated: CASSQDGQGVSSNQPQHF.

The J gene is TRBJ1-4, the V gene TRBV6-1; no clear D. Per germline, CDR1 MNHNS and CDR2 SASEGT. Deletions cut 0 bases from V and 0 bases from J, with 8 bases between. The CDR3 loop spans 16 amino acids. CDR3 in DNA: TGTGCCAGCAGTGAAGCAGGAATCGCAACTAATGAAAAACTGTTTTTT. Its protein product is CASSEAGIATNEKLFF.

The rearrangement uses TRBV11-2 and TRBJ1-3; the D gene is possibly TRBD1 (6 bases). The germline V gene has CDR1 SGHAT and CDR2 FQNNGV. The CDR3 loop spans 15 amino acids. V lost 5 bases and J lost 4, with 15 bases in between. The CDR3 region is CASSRGTIAGNTIYF. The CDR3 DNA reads TGTGCCAGCAGCCGCGGGACAATCGCCGGAAACACCATATATTTT.

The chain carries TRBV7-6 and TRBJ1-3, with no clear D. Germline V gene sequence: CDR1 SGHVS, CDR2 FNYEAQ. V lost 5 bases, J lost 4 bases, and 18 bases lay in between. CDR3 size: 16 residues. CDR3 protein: CASSMTGRSVGNTIYF. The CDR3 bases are TGTGCCAGCAGCATGACGGGGAGGAGCGTGGGAAACACCATATATTTT.

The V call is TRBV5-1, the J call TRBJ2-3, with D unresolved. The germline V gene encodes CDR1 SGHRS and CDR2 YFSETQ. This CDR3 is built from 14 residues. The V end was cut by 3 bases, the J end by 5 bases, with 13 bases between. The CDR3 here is CASSSAARVDTQYF. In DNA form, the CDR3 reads TGCGCCAGCAGCTCGGCGGCGCGAGTAGATACGCAGTATTTT.

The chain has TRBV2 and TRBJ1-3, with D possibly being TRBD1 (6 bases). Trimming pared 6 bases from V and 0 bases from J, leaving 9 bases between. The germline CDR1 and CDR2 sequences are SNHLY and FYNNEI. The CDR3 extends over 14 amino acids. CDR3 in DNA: TGTGCCAGCAGCACAGGGAGCTCTGGAAACACCATATATTTT. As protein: CASSTGSSGNTIYF.

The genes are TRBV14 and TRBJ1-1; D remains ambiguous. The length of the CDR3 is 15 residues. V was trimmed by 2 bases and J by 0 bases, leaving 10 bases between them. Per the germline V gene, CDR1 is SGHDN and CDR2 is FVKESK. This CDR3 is CASSQIPSMNTEAFF. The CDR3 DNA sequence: TGTGCCAGCAGCCAAATCCCGTCCATGAACACTGAAGCTTTCTTT. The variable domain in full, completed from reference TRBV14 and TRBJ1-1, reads EAGVTQFPSHSVIEKGQTVTLRCDPISGHDNLYWYRRVMGKEIKFLLHFVKESKQDESGMPNNRFLAERTGGTYSTLKVQPAELEDSGVYFCASSQIPSMNTEAFFGQGTRLTVV.